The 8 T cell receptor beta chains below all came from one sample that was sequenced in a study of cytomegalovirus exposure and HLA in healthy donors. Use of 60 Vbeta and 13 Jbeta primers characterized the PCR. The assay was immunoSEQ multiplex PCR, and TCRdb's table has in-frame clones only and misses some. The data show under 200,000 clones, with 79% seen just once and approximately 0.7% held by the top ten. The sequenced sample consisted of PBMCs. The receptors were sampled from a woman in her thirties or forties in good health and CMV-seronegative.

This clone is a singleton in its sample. CDR3 amino acids: CASSLLSTGGNQPQHF. The CDR3 DNA sequence: TGTGCCAGCTCATTGTTATCGACGGGGGGCAATCAGCCCCAGCATTTT. The J gene is TRBJ1-5, the V gene TRBV18, with D possibly matching TRBD1 (5 bases). The germline V gene has CDR1 KGHSH and CDR2 LQKENI. The CDR3 length is 16 residues. Between the trimmed V and J ends, which lost 5 bases and 2 bases, there was a span of 16 bases.

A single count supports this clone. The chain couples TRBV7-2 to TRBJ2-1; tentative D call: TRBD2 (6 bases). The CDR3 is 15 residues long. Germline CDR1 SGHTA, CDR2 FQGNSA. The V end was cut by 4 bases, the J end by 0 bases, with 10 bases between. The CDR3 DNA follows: TGTGCCAGCAGCTATAGCGGTAGCTCCTACAATGAGCAGTTCTTC. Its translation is CASSYSGSSYNEQFF. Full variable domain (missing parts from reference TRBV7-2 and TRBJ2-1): GAGVSQSPSNKVTEKGKDVELRCDPISGHTALYWYRQSLGQGLEFLIYFQGNSAPDKSGLPSDRFSAERTGGSVSTLTIQRTQQEDSAVYLCASSYSGSSYNEQFFGPGTRLTVL.

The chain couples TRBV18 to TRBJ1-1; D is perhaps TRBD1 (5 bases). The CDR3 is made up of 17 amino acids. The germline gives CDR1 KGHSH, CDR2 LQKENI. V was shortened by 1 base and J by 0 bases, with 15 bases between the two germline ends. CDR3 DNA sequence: TGTGCCAGCTCACCACTTGGTCGGAGGGGTATGAACACTGAAGCTTTCTTT. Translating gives CASSPLGRRGMNTEAFF. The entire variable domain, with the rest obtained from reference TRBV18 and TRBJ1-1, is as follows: NAGVMQNPRHLVRRRGQEARLRCSPMKGHSHVYWYRQLPEEGLKFMVYLQKENIIDESGMPKERFSAEFPKEGPSILRIQQVVRGDSAAYFCASSPLGRRGMNTEAFFGQGTRLTVV.

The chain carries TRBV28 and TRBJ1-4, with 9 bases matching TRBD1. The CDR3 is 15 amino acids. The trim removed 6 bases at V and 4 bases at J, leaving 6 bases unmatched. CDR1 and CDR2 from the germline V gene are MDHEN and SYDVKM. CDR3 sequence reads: CASRPQTGGNEKLFF. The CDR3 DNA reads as TGTGCCAGCAGGCCTCAGACAGGGGGTAATGAAAAACTGTTTTTT.

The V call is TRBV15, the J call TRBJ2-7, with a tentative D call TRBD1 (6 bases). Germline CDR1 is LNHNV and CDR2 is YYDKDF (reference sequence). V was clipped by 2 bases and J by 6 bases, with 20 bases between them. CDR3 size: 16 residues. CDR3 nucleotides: TGTGCCACCAGCAGATCGACGACAGGCGGACGAGCCGAGCAGTACTTC. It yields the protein CATSRSTTGGRAEQYF.

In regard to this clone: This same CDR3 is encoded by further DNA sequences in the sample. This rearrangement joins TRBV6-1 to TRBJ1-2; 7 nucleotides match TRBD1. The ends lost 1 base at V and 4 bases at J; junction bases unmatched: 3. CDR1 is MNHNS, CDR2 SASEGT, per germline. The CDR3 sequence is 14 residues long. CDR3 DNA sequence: TGTGCCAGCAGTGAAGGAGGGGGCGGCTATGGCTACACCTTC. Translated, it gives CASSEGGGGYGYTF.

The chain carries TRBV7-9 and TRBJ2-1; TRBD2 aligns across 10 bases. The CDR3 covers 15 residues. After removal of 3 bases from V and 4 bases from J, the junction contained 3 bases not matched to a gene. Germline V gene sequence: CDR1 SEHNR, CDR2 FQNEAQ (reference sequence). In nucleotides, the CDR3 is TGTGCCAGCAGCTTTCTAGCGGGGGTTTACAATGAGCAGTTCTTC. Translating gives CASSFLAGVYNEQFF.

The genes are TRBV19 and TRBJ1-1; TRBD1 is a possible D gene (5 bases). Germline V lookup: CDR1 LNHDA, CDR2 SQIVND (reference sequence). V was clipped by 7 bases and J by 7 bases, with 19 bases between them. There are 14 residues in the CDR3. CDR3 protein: CASTPNARVGEAFF. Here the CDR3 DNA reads TGTGCCAGTACCCCGAACGCCAGGGTTGGTGAAGCTTTCTTT.